These 6 T cell receptor beta chains share one sample of origin, sequenced in a study of blood T cell repertoires in COVID-19. The table came from immunoSEQ multiplex PCR; TCRdb's copy has only in-frame clones and leaves some out. The sample shows roughly 60,000 clones, 88% of them seen only once. The sample consisted of peripheral blood. These receptors were collected from a human donor in a cohort sampled during active COVID-19.

The rearrangement links TRBV28 to TRBJ1-6; TRBD1 might be the D (5 bases). CDR3 size: 14 residues. The V and J ends lost 4 bases and 3 bases respectively, with 7 bases between them. The V gene's germline CDR1 is MDHEN and CDR2 SYDVKM. In DNA form, the CDR3 reads TGTGCCAGCAGTTCAACAGGCTATAATTCACCCCTCCACTTT. It translates to CASSSTGYNSPLHF.

This clone was seen a few times. The chain combines TRBV7-9 with TRBJ1-1, with D uncertain. V was pared by 4 bases and J by 0 bases, with 6 bases between. This CDR3 region has 13 residues. CDR1 SEHNR and CDR2 FQNEAQ come from the germline V gene (reference sequence). As DNA, the CDR3 is TGTGCCAGCAGCTGGGAGTTGAACACTGAAGCTTTCTTT. The encoded protein is CASSWELNTEAFF.

The V gene is TRBV27, the J gene TRBJ1-1, with TRBD1 matching 7 bases. The CDR3 is made up of 12 amino acids. Germline values: CDR1 MNHEY, CDR2 SMNVEV (reference sequence). V was pared by 5 bases and J by 4 bases, with 1 base of the junction left unmatched. This CDR3 reads CASSTGVTEAFF. In DNA form, the CDR3 reads TGTGCCAGCAGTACAGGGGTCACTGAAGCTTTCTTT.

The CDR3 region is CASSLGHLLEQYF. Written as DNA, the CDR3 is TGCGCCAGCAGCTTGGGACACCTATTAGAGCAGTACTTC. V gene TRBV5-1 combines with J gene TRBJ2-7; D is undetermined. The CDR3 sequence is 13 residues long. V gave up 0 bases and J gave up 7 bases, with 11 bases separating them. Germline CDR1 reads SGHRS; CDR2 reads YFSETQ.

This rearrangement joins TRBV6-2 or TRBV6-3 to TRBJ2-3; 10 bases are shared with TRBD2. This CDR3 is built from 16 residues. Per the germline V gene, CDR1 is MNHEY and CDR2 is SVGEGT. Germline trimming cut 2 bases from V and 4 bases from J; bases unmatched to any gene: 6. CDR3 sequence (DNA): TGTGCCAGCAGTTACCCCCTAGCGGGAGTGGCAGATACGCAGTATTTT. This codes for CASSYPLAGVADTQYF.

The chain employs TRBV6-2 or TRBV6-3 and TRBJ2-7; D call uncertain. The V end was cut by 2 bases, the J end by 5 bases, with 7 bases between. There are 12 residues in the CDR3. The V gene's germline CDR1 is MNHEY and CDR2 SVGEGT. CDR3 DNA sequence: TGTGCCAGCAGTTACCTAACCCACGAGCAGTACTTC. Encoded protein: CASSYLTHEQYF.